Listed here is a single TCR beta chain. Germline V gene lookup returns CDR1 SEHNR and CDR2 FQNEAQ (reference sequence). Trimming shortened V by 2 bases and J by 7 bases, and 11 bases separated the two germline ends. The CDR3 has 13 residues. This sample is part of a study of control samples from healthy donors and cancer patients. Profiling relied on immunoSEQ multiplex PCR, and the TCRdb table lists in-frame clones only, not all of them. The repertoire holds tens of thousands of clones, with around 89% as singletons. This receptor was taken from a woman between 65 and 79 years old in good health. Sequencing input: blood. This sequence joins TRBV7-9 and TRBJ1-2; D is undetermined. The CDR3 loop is CASSLLGSSGYTF. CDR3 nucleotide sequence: TGTGCCAGCAGCTTACTGGGAAGTAGTGGCTACACCTTC.